This record covers a single T cell receptor beta chain. As yet, its antigen is unknown. These data belong to a study of regulatory T cells in long-lasting Graves disease. Whole-study results and caveats: With a small sample size, accuracy may have been reduced. Persistent cases of Graves' showed reduced TCR diversity relative to newly diagnosed patients. Favoring TRBV28, TRBJ1-2 and TRBJ2-5 was a feature seen in persistent disease.

iRepertoire HTBI primers and Arm-PCR of CDR3 regions built TCR beta libraries. TCRdb fed the multiplex PCR reads into MiXCR, producing one record per CDR3 protein. Here the sample spans some 340,000 distinct CDR3 sequences, 20% to 25% being singletons. Described time point: persistent/refractory GD, antithyroid drugs over 5 years with positive TRAb. The TCR library was made from RNA extracted from PBMCs. Per American Thyroid Association guidelines, Graves' disease was diagnosed. V lost 3 bases and J 8 bases, leaving 13 bases between the germline ends. Germline V gene sequence: CDR1 MNHEY, CDR2 SVGAGI. The CDR3 has 13 residues.

The clonotype originates from a woman in her forties with Graves disease. This chain uses TRBV6-5 with TRBJ1-2, with D unresolved. Material: peripheral blood mononuclear cells (PBMCs), obtained when the disease was refractory, from a patient treated with antithyroid drugs. The CDR3 spells CASSYDLRNGYTF. The CDR3 nucleotides are TGTGCCAGCAGTTATGATCTGAGGAACGGCTACACCTTC.